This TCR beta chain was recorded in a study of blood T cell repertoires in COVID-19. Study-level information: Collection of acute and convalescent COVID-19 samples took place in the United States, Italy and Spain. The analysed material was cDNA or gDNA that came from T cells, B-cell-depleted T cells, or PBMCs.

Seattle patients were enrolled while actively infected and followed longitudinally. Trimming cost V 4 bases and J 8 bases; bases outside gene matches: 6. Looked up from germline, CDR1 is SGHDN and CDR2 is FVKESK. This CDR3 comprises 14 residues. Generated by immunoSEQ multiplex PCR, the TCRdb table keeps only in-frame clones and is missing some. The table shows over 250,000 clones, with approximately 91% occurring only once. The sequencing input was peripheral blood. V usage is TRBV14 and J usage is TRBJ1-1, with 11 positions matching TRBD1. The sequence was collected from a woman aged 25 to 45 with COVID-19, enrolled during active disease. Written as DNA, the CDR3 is TGTGCCAGCAGCCTCCGCGGACAGGGGGCGGAAGCTTTCTTT. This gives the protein CASSLRGQGAEAFF.